The clone carrying this TCR beta chain was counted between two and nine times. What it binds is unknown. The source of the sample is a study of T cell repertoires in cytomegalovirus infection. A single record per CDR3 protein comes from TCRdb applying MiXCR to the reads. The table includes 680,000 or so distinct CDR3 sequences, around 30% detected once. This CDR3 contains 23 residues. Germline loops: CDR1 SGHDN, CDR2 FVKESK. V was clipped by 2 bases and J by 7 bases; unmatched bases: 27. This clonotype was obtained from a human donor in good health (CMV status not recorded). Some clones in this sample may be carry-over from other donors' samples. The chain has TRBV14 and TRBJ2-7, with 15 positions matching TRBD2. The specimen was cultured PBMCs, collected from culture after CMV antigen stimulation. DNA of the CDR3: TGTGCCAGCAGCCAACCGAGCGCACACCGGCTGGGACTAGCGGGAGGAGGGAGGTATGAGCAGTACTTC. Amino acid sequence: CASSQPSAHRLGLAGGGRYEQYF. Complete variable domain (other parts from reference TRBV14 and TRBJ2-7): EAGVTQFPSHSVIEKGQTVTLRCDPISGHDNLYWYRRVMGKEIKFLLHFVKESKQDESGMPNNRFLAERTGGTYSTLKVQPAELEDSGVYFCASSQPSAHRLGLAGGGRYEQYFGPGTRLTVT.